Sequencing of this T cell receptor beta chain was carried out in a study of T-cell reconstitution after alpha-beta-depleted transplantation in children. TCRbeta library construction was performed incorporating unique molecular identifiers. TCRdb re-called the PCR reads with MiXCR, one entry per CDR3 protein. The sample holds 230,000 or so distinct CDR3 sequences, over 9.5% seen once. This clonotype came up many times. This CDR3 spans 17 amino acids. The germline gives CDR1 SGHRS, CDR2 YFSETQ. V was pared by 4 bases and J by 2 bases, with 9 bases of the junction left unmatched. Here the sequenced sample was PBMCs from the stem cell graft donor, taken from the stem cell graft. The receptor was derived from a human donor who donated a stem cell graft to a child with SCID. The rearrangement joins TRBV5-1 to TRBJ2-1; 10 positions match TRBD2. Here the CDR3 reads CASSASTTSGTYNEQFF. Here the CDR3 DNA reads TGCGCCAGCAGCGCCTCCACCACTAGCGGGACCTACAATGAGCAGTTCTTC.